This T cell receptor (beta chain) originates from a study of human T cells and chemical hapten exposure. Time point noted: patch test 3, about 24 weeks after DPC sensitization. Treatment specified: therapeutic diphenylcyclopropenone sensitization with weekly scalp DPC. Investigators collected blood before applying each patch test. Donation of samples came from alopecia patients who were 18 to 70 years old and suitable for DPC. This clonotype was seen ten or more times. Its antigen is still unknown. Authors' methods: Sample TCR totals centred on a median of around 95,000, ranging roughly 23,224 to 690,600. TCRdb reprocessed the RACE reads via MiXCR and lists one record per CDR3 protein. TCRdb, not the authors, supplied the V and J calls. The table includes 55,000 to 75,000 distinct CDR3 sequences, around 12% detected once. Broader study findings: Significantly more large CDR3 similarity clusters were formed by expanded TCRs than by controls.

CDR3 length: 15 amino acids. After removal of 5 bases from V and 7 bases from J, the junction contained 10 bases not matched to a gene. The germline gives CDR1 SGHTA, CDR2 FQGNSA. Here the sequenced sample was whole blood, taken in connection with sensitization to the hapten diphenylcyclopropenone (DPC). The clonotype comes from a man aged 25 to 40 with alopecia areata. Some clones in this sample may be carry-over from other donors' samples. The chain has TRBV7-2 and TRBJ2-1; 8 nucleotides agree with TRBD2. CDR3 sequence: CASSAGGAIVNEQFF. The CDR3 coding sequence is TGTGCCAGCAGCGCCGGGGGGGCGATCGTGAATGAGCAGTTCTTC.